The rows below give T cell receptor beta chains drawn from one sample of a study of a mutant IDH1 vaccine in newly diagnosed glioma. No antigens are known for them. The table came from immunoSEQ multiplex PCR; TCRdb's copy has only in-frame clones and leaves some out. The sample has some 47,000 clones; roughly 79% are singletons. The sequences come from PBMCs, collected from a glioma patient whose treatment included an IDH1 peptide vaccine. The receptors here all came from a woman between 40 and 55 years old with glioma. Some clones in this sample may be carry-over from other donors' samples. The CDR3 runs from the conserved cysteine through the conserved F or W. A D gene is named only where the DNA matches it firmly. Some rows mark clone size as missing; the rest say once, few, many or name a class of expanded clone.

DNA: TGTGCCAGCAGCTCCACAGGTATCACAGATACGCAGTATTTT
CDR3: CASSSTGITDTQYF
V: TRBV7-8
D: NA
length: 14
size: once
J: TRBJ2-3

DNA: TGTGCCAGTAGTATAGTAACCTCGGGAGGCTCCTACGAGCAGTACTTC
CDR3: CASSIVTSGGSYEQYF
V: TRBV19
D: TRBD2
length: 16
size: NA
J: TRBJ2-7

DNA: TGTGCCAGCAGCTTGTATGAGGAGCAGTACTTC
CDR3: CASSLYEEQYF
V: TRBV7-9
D: NA
length: 11
size: few
J: TRBJ2-7

DNA: TGCGCCAGCAGTGTTGTGATAATCACAGATACGCAGTATTTT
CDR3: CASSVVIITDTQYF
V: TRBV5-1
D: NA
length: 14
size: NA
J: TRBJ2-3

DNA: TGTGCCAGCAGTTTTTCGGACAGGGATATTGCGGACTACGAGCAGTACTTC
CDR3: CASSFSDRDIADYEQYF
V: TRBV28
D: TRBD1
length: 17
size: NA
J: TRBJ2-7

DNA: TGTGCCAGCAGCTCGACCTTTTCGTGGGGCAAAAACATTCAGTACTTC
CDR3: CASSSTFSWGKNIQYF
V: TRBV7-2
D: NA
length: 16
size: NA
J: TRBJ2-4

DNA: TGCGCCAGCAGCCAAGATGCTACAGGTACACACACAGATACGCAGTATTTT
CDR3: CASSQDATGTHTDTQYF
V: TRBV4-1
D: NA
length: 17
size: NA
J: TRBJ2-3

DNA: TGTGCCAGCAGGTTCTCCAGTCTGGGCAAAAACATTCAGTACTTC
CDR3: CASRFSSLGKNIQYF
V: TRBV7-2
D: NA
length: 15
size: NA
J: TRBJ2-4

DNA: TGTGCCAGCAGCTTAGGGGACAGTTATGGCTACACCTTC
CDR3: CASSLGDSYGYTF
V: TRBV11-2
D: TRBD1
length: 13
size: NA
J: TRBJ1-2

DNA: TGTGCCAGCAGCGTAGCCCCAGGGAGTCAAAACATTCAGTACTTC
CDR3: CASSVAPGSQNIQYF
V: TRBV9
D: NA
length: 15
size: NA
J: TRBJ2-4

DNA: TGTGCCAGCAGCCCAAGGGGAACTAGCGGGGGGGCCGAGTTGGATACGCAGTATTTT
CDR3: CASSPRGTSGGAELDTQYF
V: TRBV9
D: TRBD2
length: 19
size: once
J: TRBJ2-3

DNA: TGCGCCAGCAGCCCCTTGACAGCCTCGAACACTGAAGCTTTCTTT
CDR3: CASSPLTASNTEAFF
V: TRBV5-1
D: NA
length: 15
size: NA
J: TRBJ1-1

DNA: TGCGCCAGCAGGACTTATGAGGGGTCGTACGAGCAGTACTTC
CDR3: CASRTYEGSYEQYF
V: TRBV10-2
D: NA
length: 14
size: NA
J: TRBJ2-7

DNA: TGTGCCAGCACCAAAACAGATACGCAGTATTTT
CDR3: CASTKTDTQYF
V: TRBV6-5
D: NA
length: 11
size: few
J: TRBJ2-3

DNA: TGTGCCAGCAGTGACTCGAAACAGGGGAAGTTCTTC
CDR3: CASSDSKQGKFF
V: TRBV6-4
D: TRBD1
length: 12
size: NA
J: TRBJ2-1

DNA: TGTGCCATCAGTGAGACAGTAACACACACTGAAGCTTTCTTT
CDR3: CAISETVTHTEAFF
V: TRBV10-3
D: NA
length: 14
size: NA
J: TRBJ1-1

DNA: TGCGCCAGCAGCAAGACAGGACCCCCCGGGGAGCTGTTTTTT
CDR3: CASSKTGPPGELFF
V: TRBV5-1
D: NA
length: 14
size: medium-sized
J: TRBJ2-2

DNA: TGTGCCAGCACCTCGAGGGTACAAGGCTACACCTTC
CDR3: CASTSRVQGYTF
V: TRBV28
D: NA
length: 12
size: NA
J: TRBJ1-2

DNA: TGTGCCAGCAGCCCAACTCCCCCCGCGGATACGCAGTATTTT
CDR3: CASSPTPPADTQYF
V: TRBV7-2
D: NA
length: 14
size: NA
J: TRBJ2-3

DNA: TGTGCCAGCAGCGTAGGGGAGGGAGGGAACTCCTACGAGCAGTACTTC
CDR3: CASSVGEGGNSYEQYF
V: TRBV9
D: TRBD2
length: 16
size: NA
J: TRBJ2-7

DNA: TGCGCCAGCAGCTTCGGACTAGCGCGAAGCGATGAGCAGTTCTTC
CDR3: CASSFGLARSDEQFF
V: TRBV5-1
D: TRBD2
length: 15
size: NA
J: TRBJ2-1

DNA: TGCGCCAGCAGCCAAGTGGGCTCCCACGAGCAGTACTTC
CDR3: CASSQVGSHEQYF
V: TRBV4-3
D: NA
length: 13
size: NA
J: TRBJ2-7

DNA: TGTGCCATCAAGCGTGGTGAAGCGGGAGATGAGCAGTTCTTC
CDR3: CAIKRGEAGDEQFF
V: TRBV10-3
D: TRBD2
length: 14
size: NA
J: TRBJ2-1

DNA: TGTGCCACCATTAAGGGGGACAGGGTTTCCGGCTACACCTTC
CDR3: CATIKGDRVSGYTF
V: TRBV6-1
D: TRBD1
length: 14
size: NA
J: TRBJ1-2

DNA: TGTGCCAGCAGCCCCCTTAGCGGGGGGCGAACCGGGGAGCTGTTTTTT
CDR3: CASSPLSGGRTGELFF
V: TRBV4-2
D: TRBD2
length: 16
size: NA
J: TRBJ2-2

DNA: TGTGCCAGCAGTTACATTGGACTAGCACCCAATGAGCAGTTCTTC
CDR3: CASSYIGLAPNEQFF
V: TRBV6-5
D: TRBD2
length: 15
size: NA
J: TRBJ2-1

DNA: TGTGCCAGCAGTTTGGGGGGACAGGCTTTATTCGGTGGCTACACCTTC
CDR3: CASSLGGQALFGGYTF
V: TRBV28
D: TRBD1
length: 16
size: NA
J: TRBJ1-2

DNA: TGCGCCAGCAGCTTCCGGGACTTCCCCCCCTACAATGAGCAGTTCTTC
CDR3: CASSFRDFPPYNEQFF
V: TRBV5-1
D: NA
length: 16
size: NA
J: TRBJ2-1

DNA: TGTGCCAGCAGCTTGGGGGACTGGTTGGGGGAGCAGTACTTC
CDR3: CASSLGDWLGEQYF
V: TRBV7-2
D: NA
length: 14
size: NA
J: TRBJ2-7

DNA: TGCGCCAGCAGGCGGACAGTGGATTCCTACAATGAGCAGTTCTTC
CDR3: CASRRTVDSYNEQFF
V: TRBV4-1
D: NA
length: 15
size: NA
J: TRBJ2-1

DNA: TGCAGTCACAGCGGGGACTACGAGCAGTACTTC
CDR3: CSHSGDYEQYF
V: TRBV20-1
D: TRBD2
length: 11
size: NA
J: TRBJ2-7

DNA: TGTGCCAGCAGTGAGACTAGCGGGGGGAGTGAGCAGTTCTTC
CDR3: CASSETSGGSEQFF
V: TRBV2
D: TRBD2
length: 14
size: NA
J: TRBJ2-1

DNA: TGTGCCAGCAGTAAGACAGGGAGCGACTTGGAGACCCAGTACTTC
CDR3: CASSKTGSDLETQYF
V: TRBV2
D: TRBD1
length: 15
size: NA
J: TRBJ2-5

DNA: TGTGCCAGCAGCTTAATGAACACTGAAGCTTTCTTT
CDR3: CASSLMNTEAFF
V: TRBV5-6
D: NA
length: 12
size: NA
J: TRBJ1-1

DNA: TGTGCCAGCAGTTATCAGCGGGAGCTCAACACCGGGGAGCTGTTTTTT
CDR3: CASSYQRELNTGELFF
V: TRBV6-5
D: TRBD2
length: 16
size: few
J: TRBJ2-2

DNA: TGTGCCAGCAGCGTAGCTGGGACAGGGGGAGAGACCCAGTACTTC
CDR3: CASSVAGTGGETQYF
V: TRBV9
D: TRBD1
length: 15
size: few
J: TRBJ2-5

DNA: TGTGCCAGTAGTTCTTTGATCTTCTCTGGAAACACCATATATTTT
CDR3: CASSSLIFSGNTIYF
V: TRBV19
D: NA
length: 15
size: NA
J: TRBJ1-3

DNA: TGTGCCAGCAGTCAATTGCAGGGGGGCGAGCAGTACTTC
CDR3: CASSQLQGGEQYF
V: TRBV14
D: NA
length: 13
size: NA
J: TRBJ2-7

DNA: TGTGCCAGCAGCTTGGCCGGCCAGGGGGGCAACATTCAGTACTTC
CDR3: CASSLAGQGGNIQYF
V: TRBV5-4
D: NA
length: 15
size: few
J: TRBJ2-4

DNA: TGTGCCAGCGCTTGGCGGGAGGGCTGGGATACGCAGTATTTT
CDR3: CASAWREGWDTQYF
V: TRBV6-5
D: TRBD2
length: 14
size: NA
J: TRBJ2-3

DNA: TGCGCCAGCAGTTTGGGACCCCTGGGTGGAGAGCAGTACTTC
CDR3: CASSLGPLGGEQYF
V: TRBV5-1
D: NA
length: 14
size: NA
J: TRBJ2-7

DNA: TGTGCCAGCAGTGAAGCCGGGACAGGGACCGGAAACACCATATATTTT
CDR3: CASSEAGTGTGNTIYF
V: TRBV2
D: TRBD1
length: 16
size: once
J: TRBJ1-3

DNA: TGTGCCAGCAGTTATGATTGGGCCACAGATACGCAGTATTTT
CDR3: CASSYDWATDTQYF
V: TRBV6-5
D: NA
length: 14
size: NA
J: TRBJ2-3

DNA: TGTGCCTGGAGTGTAGGAGGGAACACCGGGGAGCTGTTTTTT
CDR3: CAWSVGGNTGELFF
V: TRBV30
D: NA
length: 14
size: NA
J: TRBJ2-2

DNA: TGCGCCAGCAGCTCAACAGGGGGCGGACTTACCGGGGAGCTGTTTTTT
CDR3: CASSSTGGGLTGELFF
V: TRBV5-1
D: TRBD1
length: 16
size: NA
J: TRBJ2-2

DNA: TGCGCCAGCAGCCAAGGGCGCAGTGTCTATCTCGGCTACACCTTC
CDR3: CASSQGRSVYLGYTF
V: TRBV4-3
D: NA
length: 15
size: NA
J: TRBJ1-2

DNA: TGCGCCAGCAACTCCGGGACCCAAGTAGTGGAGACCCAGTACTTC
CDR3: CASNSGTQVVETQYF
V: TRBV5-1
D: NA
length: 15
size: NA
J: TRBJ2-5

DNA: TGCGCCAGCAGAAGAGGTGGATTCACAGATACGCAGTATTTT
CDR3: CASRRGGFTDTQYF
V: TRBV5-1
D: NA
length: 14
size: NA
J: TRBJ2-3